These 23 T cell receptor beta chains were sequenced from one sample in a study of Tregs in tolerant kidney transplant recipients. The nonmyeloablative bone marrow transplants came from related graft donors, with transient mixed chimerism. This table comes from immunoSEQ multiplex PCR, and its TCRdb copy is limited to in-frame clones, with some not included. The sample lists roughly 64,000 clones, around 87% occurring once. Specimen: CD4+ T cells from blood (PBMCs), collected 6 months after the transplant. The receptors here all came from a human patient who received a combined kidney and bone marrow transplant. These T cells may partly come from the graft donor.

The J gene is TRBJ2-1, the V gene TRBV20-1; D possibly corresponds to TRBD2 (6 bases). CDR1 and CDR2 from the germline V gene are DFQATT and SNEGSKA (reference sequence). CDR3 length: 11 amino acids. Trimming pared 4 bases from V and 11 bases from J, leaving 12 bases between. This chain's CDR3 is CSATEGLQQFF. The CDR3 DNA sequence: TGCAGTGCTACTGAGGGACTTCAGCAGTTCTTC.

The V gene is TRBV27, the J gene TRBJ2-7; 9 bases are shared with TRBD2. This CDR3 contains 16 residues. The germline V gene encodes CDR1 MNHEY and CDR2 SMNVEV (reference sequence). V lost 4 bases to trimming and J lost 3 bases; unmatched junction nucleotides: 10. CDR3 bases: TGTGCCAGCAGTTCCTACAGGAGCGGGGGGCTCTACGAGCAGTACTTC. Encoded protein: CASSSYRSGGLYEQYF.

J is TRBJ2-3 and V is TRBV28; weak D call: TRBD1 (5 bases). The V end lost 8 bases, the J end lost 2 bases, and 8 bases lay between the germline ends. Germline assignment: CDR1 MDHEN and CDR2 SYDVKM. The CDR3 loop spans 12 amino acids. The CDR3 region has the DNA TGTGCCAGCGGGGCAACCACAGATACGCAGTATTTT. Translating it yields CASGATTDTQYF.

V and J are TRBV7-2 and TRBJ2-1; the match to TRBD2 covers 7 bases. This CDR3 spans 13 amino acids. V dropped 8 bases and J dropped 3; count of bases not matched to a gene: 4. Germline V lookup: CDR1 SGHTA, CDR2 FQGNSA. The CDR3 spells CASERDHYNEQFF. The CDR3 region has the DNA TGTGCCAGCGAGCGGGACCACTACAATGAGCAGTTCTTC.

This rearrangement joins TRBV7-9 to TRBJ1-1, with D maybe TRBD1 (5 bases). CDR3 length: 13 residues. V was cut by 5 bases and J by 3 bases, with 10 bases left in between. Germline V gene sequence: CDR1 SEHNR, CDR2 FQNEAQ (reference sequence). CDR3 DNA sequence: TGTGCCAGCAGCAAAACCAGGGACACTGAAGCTTTCTTT. As protein: CASSKTRDTEAFF.

The chain recombines TRBV19 with TRBJ1-5; TRBD1 is a possible D gene (5 bases). V was pared by 3 bases and J by 0 bases, with 12 bases between. The length of the CDR3 is 16 residues. The germline CDR1 and CDR2 sequences are LNHDA and SQIVND (reference sequence). The CDR3 sequence is CASSISRGISNQPQHF. The CDR3 nucleotides are TGTGCCAGTAGTATTAGTAGGGGAATTAGCAATCAGCCCCAGCATTTT.

This clone was observed once. V usage is TRBV7-7 and J usage is TRBJ2-3; D perhaps matches TRBD2 (5 bases). Trimming stripped 5 bases from V and 2 bases from J, with 11 bases between. CDR1 SSHAT and CDR2 FNYEAQ come from the germline V gene (reference sequence). The CDR3 extends over 14 amino acids. The CDR3 loop is CASSPISATDTQYF. The CDR3 coding sequence is TGTGCCAGCAGCCCCATTAGCGCCACAGATACGCAGTATTTT.

This chain links TRBV7-9 with TRBJ1-2; D is undetermined. Germline V lookup: CDR1 SEHNR, CDR2 FQNEAQ (reference sequence). V was cut by 1 base and J by 4 bases, with 7 bases left in between. This CDR3 region has 13 residues. CDR3 DNA sequence: TGTGCCAGCAGCTTAGTACAGCTCTATGGCTACACCTTC. It specifies CASSLVQLYGYTF.

This rearrangement joins TRBV12-5 to TRBJ1-3, with D hard to call. Germline loops: CDR1 LGHNT, CDR2 FRNRAP. V lost 0 bases and J lost 7, with 13 bases in between. There are 15 residues in the CDR3. CDR3 DNA sequence: TGTGCTAGTGGTTTGGTACTCGGAGGGCTGAACACCATATATTTT. Translated, it gives CASGLVLGGLNTIYF.

The V and J genes are TRBV18 and TRBJ2-5; no reliable D call. The CDR3 has 12 residues. CDR1 is KGHSH and CDR2 is LQKENI in the germline V gene. Trimming shortened V by 2 bases and J by 2 bases, and 3 bases separated the two germline ends. CDR3 region: CASSPSQETQYF. In DNA form, the CDR3 reads TGTGCCAGCTCACCATCACAAGAGACCCAGTACTTC.

The V gene is TRBV19, the J gene TRBJ1-5; 7 bases are shared with TRBD1. The CDR3 has 16 amino acids. Losses at the gene ends were 10 bases for V and 6 bases for J; bases not matched to a gene: 18. Per the germline V gene, CDR1 is LNHDA and CDR2 is SQIVND (reference sequence). CDR3 amino acids: CATKKSRDRNFQPQHF. The DNA of the CDR3 is TGTGCCACCAAAAAAAGCCGGGACAGAAATTTTCAGCCCCAGCATTTT.

For the CDR3, the DNA is TGTGCCAGTAGCCGGGATTTGGGGTATGAAAAACTGTTTTTT. Protein product: CASSRDLGYEKLFF. The rearrangement uses TRBV10-3 and TRBJ1-4; no clear D. Germline lookup yields CDR1 ENHRY and CDR2 SYGVKD. CDR3 size: 14 residues. Trimming cost V 10 bases and J 6 bases, with 18 bases left between them.

This chain uses TRBV15 with TRBJ2-1; 9 bases fit TRBD2. CDR3 length equals 16 residues. Germline CDR1 and CDR2: LNHNV and YYDKDF (reference sequence). The J segment lost 8 bases and the V segment lost 0 bases, leaving 8 bases of the junction unmatched. DNA of the CDR3: TGTGCCACCAGCAGAGAAGGCGGGAGGGCCTCGGATGAGCAGTTCTTC. This gives the protein CATSREGGRASDEQFF.

This chain links TRBV4-3 with TRBJ2-7; TRBD1 might be the D (6 bases). Trimming removed 2 bases from V and 4 bases from J, with 21 bases in between. The CDR3 sequence is 17 residues long. Germline CDR1 is LGHNA and CDR2 is YSLEER. Here the CDR3 DNA reads TGCGCCAGCAGCCAACAAGGGACACCCACGAGCGTGTACGAGCAGTACTTC. This translates into CASSQQGTPTSVYEQYF.

The CDR3: CASSLLGTGINQPQHF. CDR3 nucleotide sequence: TGTGCCAGCAGTTTACTCGGGACAGGGATAAATCAGCCCCAGCATTTT. The chain combines TRBV28 with TRBJ1-5, with TRBD1 matching over 9 bases. The CDR3 extends over 16 amino acids. Looked up from germline, CDR1 is MDHEN and CDR2 is SYDVKM. Trimming removed 2 bases from V and 4 bases from J; junction bases left unmatched: 6.

Details on this clone: At one of its ends the junction is not consistent with the germline gene, which may arise from a read error. The J gene is TRBJ1-1, the V gene TRBV2; D not certain. From germline, CDR1 is SNHLY and CDR2 FYNNEI. There are 13 residues in the CDR3. CDR3 in DNA: TGTGCCAGCAGTGAAAGAGGCAGATCGGGGAAACTCTTT. Its translation: CASSERGRSGKLF.

CDR3 sequence reads: CAWSVKGLAGDYEQYF. The CDR3 nucleotides read TGTGCCTGGAGTGTAAAGGGACTAGCGGGAGATTACGAGCAGTACTTC. This chain links TRBV30 with TRBJ2-7; 14 nucleotides align to TRBD2. The CDR3 runs 16 residues. Germline V CDR1 and CDR2: GTSNPN, SVGIG (reference sequence). V lost 0 bases to trimming and J lost 4 bases; unmatched junction nucleotides: 5.

The rearrangement uses TRBV29-1 and TRBJ2-3, with D tentatively TRBD1 (6 bases). The CDR3 is 13 residues long. V was trimmed by 0 bases and J by 3 bases, leaving 7 bases between them. Germline CDR1 SQVTM, CDR2 ANQGSEA. In nucleotides, the CDR3 is TGCAGCGTTGAAGAAAGGGGGACAGATACGCAGTATTTT. Translating gives CSVEERGTDTQYF.

The CDR3 nucleotides read TGTGCCAGCAGCTTAGGCGGGGGGCAGCGGGAGACCCAGTACTTC. It is translated as CASSLGGGQRETQYF. The chain combines TRBV7-9 with TRBJ2-5, with TRBD2 identical over 8 bases. CDR1 is SEHNR, CDR2 FQNEAQ, per germline (reference sequence). Trimming at V came to 1 base and at J to 5 bases, leaving 6 bases not matched to a gene. The CDR3 has 15 amino acids.

This chain joins TRBV5-1 and TRBJ1-1; D might be TRBD1 (5 bases). Trimming shortened V by 1 base and J by 5 bases, and 9 bases separated the two germline ends. CDR1 and CDR2 from the germline V gene are SGHRS and YFSETQ. This CDR3 has 13 residues. The CDR3 sequence: CASSLRGQTEAFF. The CDR3 DNA reads TGCGCCAGCAGCTTGAGGGGTCAAACTGAAGCTTTCTTT.

The V and J genes are TRBV2 and TRBJ1-1, with 8 bases aligning to TRBD1. Germline V lookup: CDR1 SNHLY, CDR2 FYNNEI. There are 13 residues in the CDR3. The V segment lost 6 bases and the J segment 10 bases; nucleotides outside the gene matches: 10. The CDR3 loop reads CASRQTGARGAFF. As DNA, the CDR3 is TGTGCCAGCAGACAGACAGGGGCCAGAGGAGCTTTCTTT.

The chain has TRBV27 and TRBJ2-5; 7 bases align to TRBD1. CDR1 MNHEY and CDR2 SMNVEV come from the germline V gene (reference sequence). This CDR3 contains 14 residues. The trim removed 4 bases at V and 4 bases at J, leaving 6 bases unmatched. Here the CDR3 reads CASSSRTGIETQYF. DNA of the CDR3: TGTGCCAGCAGTTCCAGGACAGGCATAGAGACCCAGTACTTC.

The chain joins TRBV6-5 to TRBJ2-1; D is possibly TRBD2 (6 bases). The V gene lost 5 bases and the J gene lost 2 bases, with 13 bases spanning the gap. CDR1 and CDR2 (germline): MNHEY, SVGAGI. The CDR3 spans 15 residues. CDR3 region: CASSRLSGTYNEQFF. DNA for the CDR3: TGTGCCAGCAGTCGCCTTAGCGGAACCTACAATGAGCAGTTCTTC.